This is a list of T cell receptor beta chains from one sample in a study of CD8+ T cells in alopecia areata. Clones were read by immunoSEQ multiplex PCR, and TCRdb kept only the in-frame ones, dropping some. The sample gives over 250,000 clones, roughly 63% of which show up once; 0.75% to 0.95% is in the top ten. The sequenced sample was CD4+ T cells sorted from blood, obtained at roughly week 53, from a patient treated with tofacitinib. Receptors were obtained from a human donor with alopecia areata. CDR3s include the opening cysteine and the closing phenylalanine or tryptophan. D genes are given only for firm matches. Rows give clone size only sometimes, using once, few, many, or a class for an expanded clone.

d_call clone_size j_call v_call cdr3_aa cdr3_nt
TRBD1 NA TRBJ1-5 TRBV29-1 CSVLTGPNQPQHF TGCAGCGTTTTGACAGGGCCGAATCAGCCCCAGCATTTT
NA NA TRBJ2-3 TRBV2 CASKTYGDTQYF TGTGCCAGCAAGACCTATGGAGATACGCAGTATTTT
NA few TRBJ2-5 TRBV10-3 CAISRGGNRETQYF TGTGCCATCAGCCGCGGGGGCAATCGGGAGACCCAGTACTTC
NA NA TRBJ1-2 TRBV7-2 CASSRRTVDGYTF TGTGCCAGCAGCCGACGGACGGTTGATGGCTACACCTTC
TRBD2 NA TRBJ2-1 TRBV7-2 CASSLVSTSGYNEQFF TGTGCCAGCAGCTTAGTATCGACTAGCGGCTACAATGAGCAGTTCTTC
NA NA TRBJ2-7 TRBV4-2 CASSRTMGISYEQYF TGTGCCAGCAGCCGGACCATGGGAATCTCCTACGAGCAGTACTTC
NA NA TRBJ2-1 TRBV9 CASSVVADYNEQFF TGTGCCAGCAGCGTAGTAGCGGATTACAATGAGCAGTTCTTC
NA NA TRBJ1-6 TRBV25-1 CASRRGTDSPLHF TGTGCCAGCAGAAGGGGTACTGATTCACCCCTCCACTTT
TRBD1 NA TRBJ1-4 TRBV5-1 CASSLAGTGEEKLFF TGCGCCAGCAGCTTGGCGGGGACAGGGGAGGAAAAACTGTTTTTT
NA once TRBJ2-6 TRBV29-1 CSVRSSGANVLTF TGCAGCGTTAGAAGCTCTGGGGCCAACGTCCTGACTTTC
TRBD1 NA TRBJ1-6 TRBV30 CALDARGDSPLHF TGTGCCCTGGACGCCAGGGGGGATTCACCCCTCCACTTT
TRBD1 NA TRBJ2-7 TRBV7-6 CASSLVGTGGGEQYF TGTGCCAGCAGCTTAGTCGGGACAGGGGGCGGCGAGCAGTACTTC
NA NA TRBJ2-3 TRBV11-2 CASSLEGSERRGASTDTQYF TGTGCCAGCAGCTTAGAGGGATCAGAACGGAGGGGGGCTAGCACAGATACGCAGTATTTT
NA NA TRBJ1-2 TRBV6-5 CASSYSGIYGYTF TGTGCCAGCAGTTACTCAGGCATCTATGGCTACACCTTC
TRBD1 NA TRBJ2-7 TRBV5-6 CASSLAGQAAYEQYF TGTGCCAGCAGCTTGGCCGGACAGGCCGCCTACGAGCAGTACTTC
NA NA TRBJ2-5 TRBV29-1 CSVVRGPETQYF TGCAGCGTCGTTCGAGGTCCAGAGACCCAGTACTTC
NA NA TRBJ2-1 TRBV6-5 CATTPTFSYNEQFF TGTGCCACGACCCCGACCTTCTCCTACAATGAGCAGTTCTTC
NA NA TRBJ2-5 TRBV25-1 CASSDPRTYQETQYF TGTGCCAGCAGTGACCCCAGGACCTACCAAGAGACCCAGTACTTC
TRBD2 NA TRBJ2-1 TRBV7-6 CASSRLGGGHNEQFF TGTGCCAGCAGCCGTCTTGGCGGGGGGCACAATGAGCAGTTCTTC
TRBD1 NA TRBJ2-5 TRBV6-5 CASSYGTGPGETQYF TGTGCCAGCAGTTATGGGACAGGGCCGGGGGAGACCCAGTACTTC
NA NA TRBJ2-7 TRBV4-3 CASSQDRGLYEQYF TGCGCCAGCAGCCAAGATCGGGGGCTCTACGAGCAGTACTTC
NA few TRBJ2-1 TRBV7-9 CASSLYDNEQFF TGTGCCAGCAGCTTGTACGACAATGAGCAGTTCTTC
TRBD1 few TRBJ2-5 TRBV5-1 CASSISTGGEETQYF TGCGCCAGCAGCATTTCGACAGGGGGCGAAGAGACCCAGTACTTC
NA NA TRBJ2-6 TRBV5-1 CASSLDSGANVLTF TGCGCCAGCAGCCTAGACTCTGGGGCCAACGTCCTGACTTTC
TRBD1 NA TRBJ2-3 TRBV29-1 CSVALQGGTDTQYF TGCAGCGTTGCTCTCCAGGGGGGCACAGATACGCAGTATTTT
NA NA TRBJ2-6 TRBV2 CASSESSGANVLTF TGTGCCAGCAGTGAGAGCTCTGGGGCCAACGTCCTGACTTTC
NA few TRBJ2-3 TRBV6-5 CATAVGVEDTQYF TGTGCAACAGCCGTCGGGGTGGAAGATACGCAGTATTTT
NA few TRBJ1-5 TRBV13 CASSLGAGAGQPQHF TGTGCCAGCAGCTTAGGGGCAGGGGCAGGTCAGCCCCAGCATTTT
NA NA TRBJ2-5 TRBV4-1 CASSQDRVGETQYF TGCGCCAGCAGCCAAGACAGGGTTGGAGAGACCCAGTACTTC
TRBD1 many TRBJ2-7 TRBV11-1 CASSLTGGSYEQYF TGTGCCAGCAGCTTGACAGGGGGCTCCTACGAGCAGTACTTC
NA medium-sized TRBJ1-5 TRBV30 CAWAPDNNQPQHF TGTGCCTGGGCCCCGGACAACAATCAGCCCCAGCATTTT
NA NA TRBJ1-1 TRBV5-4 CASSSRQASNTEAFF TGCGCCAGCAGCTCCCGACAGGCCTCTAACACTGAAGCTTTCTTT
NA NA TRBJ1-4 TRBV11-2 CASSLESRSNEKLFF TGTGCCAGCAGCTTAGAATCACGGAGTAATGAAAAACTGTTTTTT
NA few TRBJ2-1 TRBV10-3 CAITPGDTYNEQFF TGTGCCATCACCCCAGGGGACACCTACAATGAGCAGTTCTTC
NA NA TRBJ2-5 TRBV5-6 CASSFQPQETQYF TGTGCCAGCAGCTTCCAGCCCCAAGAGACCCAGTACTTC
TRBD1 NA TRBJ2-3 TRBV11-2 CASSLAQGSGTDTQYF TGTGCCAGCAGCTTGGCACAGGGGTCCGGCACAGATACGCAGTATTTT
NA NA TRBJ2-5 TRBV9 CASSVGRGETQYF TGTGCCAGCAGCGTAGGACGAGGAGAGACCCAGTACTTC
NA few TRBJ1-1 TRBV7-2 CASSLGEGREAFF TGTGCCAGCAGCTTAGGTGAGGGTCGTGAAGCTTTCTTT
TRBD1 NA TRBJ2-7 TRBV4-1 CASSRPGQKTYEQYF TGCGCCAGCAGCCGACCGGGACAGAAAACCTACGAGCAGTACTTC
NA few TRBJ2-7 TRBV7-2 CASSLRGQAYEQYF TGTGCCAGCAGCTTAAGAGGCCAGGCCTACGAGCAGTACTTC
NA NA TRBJ1-2 TRBV10-2 CASSETSWGYTF TGCGCCAGCAGTGAGACCTCATGGGGCTACACCTTC
NA NA TRBJ2-2 TRBV9 CASSVAGELFF TGTGCCAGCAGCGTGGCCGGGGAGCTGTTTTTT